A single sample gave rise to the 32 T cell receptor beta chains below, sequenced in a study of early T cells in non-severe SARS-CoV-2 infection. TCRdb called the 5' RACE reads again in MiXCR, with one record for every CDR3 protein. The table has tens of thousands of distinct CDR3 sequences, roughly an eighth seen once. Input material: whole blood. These receptors came from an adult who was a healthcare worker with PCR-confirmed SARS-CoV-2 infection or an uninfected control (not recorded which).

This clonotype has more than one count but fewer than ten. The chain carries TRBV2 and TRBJ1-2, with D uncertain. CDR1 is SNHLY, CDR2 FYNNEI, per germline. The CDR3 is 11 residues long. Trimming left V 6 bases short and J 4 bases short, with 6 bases between. CDR3 coding DNA: TGTGCCAGCAGCGCTGCCTATGGCTACACCTTC. It encodes CASSAAYGYTF.

This clonotype was seen many times. The chain joins TRBV5-5 to TRBJ1-1; D gene unclear. The CDR3 totals 20 residues. V was trimmed by 5 bases and J by 3 bases, leaving 32 bases between them. Germline-derived CDR1 and CDR2 are SGHKS and YYEKEE (reference sequence). The CDR3 sequence: CASSLKTTGLTPMRDTEAFF. CDR3 DNA sequence: TGTGCCAGCAGTTTAAAGACGACCGGACTGACACCTATGAGGGACACTGAAGCTTTCTTT.

This clonotype was counted between two and nine times. J is TRBJ2-7 and V is TRBV20-1; 8 nucleotides line up with TRBD2. The CDR3 is 15 residues long. Germline CDR1 and CDR2: DFQATT and SNEGSKA (reference sequence). V was pared by 0 bases and J by 2 bases, with 6 bases of the junction left unmatched. The CDR3: CSARDEGTRAYEQYF. The CDR3 nucleotides read TGCAGTGCTAGAGATGAAGGGACTAGAGCCTACGAGCAGTACTTC.

This clonotype was picked up a small number of times. This CDR3 is CSASRTSNYGYTF. The CDR3 DNA reads TGCAGTGCTTCACGGACGAGCAACTATGGCTACACCTTC. This chain links TRBV20-1 with TRBJ1-2; D is ambiguous. V dropped 5 bases and J dropped 2 bases, with 12 bases sitting between them. This CDR3 comprises 13 residues. The germline V gene has CDR1 DFQATT and CDR2 SNEGSKA (reference sequence).

The gene calls are TRBV28 and TRBJ1-2; TRBD1 is a possible D gene (6 bases). The CDR3 is 14 amino acids. From germline, CDR1 is MDHEN and CDR2 SYDVKM. Trimming removed 5 bases from V and 2 bases from J, with 12 bases in between. This CDR3 reads CASSTGTSNYGYTF. The CDR3 DNA is TGTGCCAGCAGTACCGGGACATCGAACTATGGCTACACCTTC.

This clonotype was observed at least ten times. The chain uses TRBV20-1 and TRBJ2-2; D is tentatively TRBD1 or TRBD2 (5 bases each). Germline CDR1 and CDR2: DFQATT and SNEGSKA (reference sequence). The length of the CDR3 is 15 residues. Trimming took 2 bases from V and 7 from J, leaving 17 bases between them. The CDR3 here is CSARRAPGAGGELFF. DNA for the CDR3: TGCAGTGCTAGAAGGGCCCCCGGGGCTGGCGGGGAGCTGTTTTTT.

A note on this clonotype: A much larger clone is a single base away; this may be a read error. CDR3 nucleotide sequence: TGTGCCAGCAGCTCCTGGGTTCGACGGGGCGAGCAGTACTTC. This encodes CASSSWVRRGEQYF. The genes are TRBV11-2 and TRBJ2-7, with D tentatively TRBD2 (5 bases). V lost 4 bases and J lost 6, with 16 bases in between. The CDR3 totals 14 residues. Germline lookup yields CDR1 SGHAT and CDR2 FQNNGV.

The rearrangement joins TRBV6-1 to TRBJ1-2, with D possibly being TRBD1 (6 bases). V was clipped by 7 bases and J by 8 bases, with 17 bases between them. Germline CDR1 reads MNHNS; CDR2 reads SASEGT. The CDR3 consists of 13 residues. The CDR3 spells CASTERGARGYTF. The DNA of the CDR3 is TGTGCCAGCACCGAAAGGGGGGCGCGGGGCTACACCTTC.

Worth noting for this clonotype: Compared with germline, one end of the junction differs, possibly owing to a read error. The chain joins TRBV18 to TRBJ2-6; D perhaps matches TRBD2 (6 bases). CDR3 size: 15 residues. Germline-derived CDR1 and CDR2 are KGHSH and LQKENI. For the CDR3, the DNA is TGTGCCAGCTCACCTGGGGACTCTGGGGCCAACGTCCTGATTTTC. As protein: CASSPGDSGANVLIF. Drawing the rest from reference TRBV18 and TRBJ2-6, the complete variable domain is NAGVMQNPRHLVRRRGQEARLRCSPMKGHSHVYWYRQLPEEGLKFMVYLQKENIIDESGMPKERFSAEFPKEGPSILRIQQVVRGDSAAYFCASSPGDSGANVLIFGAGSRLTVL.

This clonotype was seen more than once but under ten times. This chain joins TRBV5-1 and TRBJ2-1, with D perhaps given as TRBD1 or TRBD2 (5 bases each). The CDR3 runs to 15 residues. The V end was cut by 1 base, the J end by 7 bases, with 15 bases between. In germline, CDR1 is SGHRS, CDR2 YFSETQ. The CDR3 is CASSLIFQGENEQFF. CDR3 DNA: TGCGCCAGCAGCTTGATCTTCCAGGGAGAAAATGAGCAGTTCTTC.

This clonotype was detected a few times. The chain is built from TRBV10-2 and TRBJ1-1; D may be TRBD1 (6 bases). This CDR3 comprises 14 residues. V was cut by 3 bases and J by 2 bases, with 10 bases left in between. Germline-derived CDR1 and CDR2 are WSHSY and SAAADI. This CDR3 reads CASSDIRGNTEAFF. Here the CDR3 DNA reads TGCGCCAGCAGTGACATCAGGGGCAACACTGAAGCTTTCTTT.

This clonotype appeared a few times. The rearrangement uses TRBV7-9 and TRBJ2-6; D gene uncertain. The CDR3 has 18 residues. Germline CDR1 is SEHNR and CDR2 is FQNEAQ (reference sequence). The V and J ends lost 4 bases and 0 bases respectively, with 16 bases between them. DNA of the CDR3: TGTGCCAGCAGCTCGCCTTTTGGGCCGATCTCTGGGGCCAACGTCCTGACTTTC. It is translated as CASSSPFGPISGANVLTF.

This clonotype has a handful of counts. The chain employs TRBV6-6 and TRBJ2-7, with 9 bases lining up with TRBD1. CDR1 is MNHNY and CDR2 is SVGAGI in the germline V gene (reference sequence). This CDR3 has 13 residues. V lost 6 bases, J lost 6 bases, and 6 bases stayed unmatched. CDR3 region: CASRIGTGTEQYF. The CDR3, as DNA: TGTGCCAGCAGGATCGGGACAGGGACCGAGCAGTACTTC.

To note about this clonotype: A read error may explain this, as a much larger clone is one base away. This chain uses TRBV13 with TRBJ1-3; 8 positions agree with TRBD1. CDR3 length equals 15 residues. From germline, CDR1 is PRHDT and CDR2 FYEKMQ (reference sequence). After removal of 7 bases from V and 4 bases from J, the junction contained 9 bases not matched to a gene. The CDR3 DNA sequence: TGTGCCAGCAAGCTACGGACAGGGAACGGAAACACCATATATTTT. Its protein product is CASKLRTGNGNTIYF.

This clonotype was counted between two and nine times. The rearrangement uses TRBV20-1 and TRBJ1-2; D is undetermined. The V gene lost 1 base and the J gene lost 8 bases, with 14 bases spanning the gap. The CDR3 is 13 residues long. Germline assignment: CDR1 DFQATT and CDR2 SNEGSKA (reference sequence). Here the CDR3 reads CSARVGLGHGYTF. The CDR3 nucleotides read TGCAGTGCTAGAGTAGGCTTGGGCCACGGCTACACCTTC.

The V and J genes are TRBV5-4 and TRBJ2-7; 9 bases align to TRBD1. Trimming removed 1 base from V and 0 bases from J; junction bases left unmatched: 8. Germline V lookup: CDR1 SGHNT, CDR2 YYREEE (reference sequence). The CDR3 is 17 residues long. The CDR3 sequence: CASSLSPTGGPSYEQYF. DNA of the CDR3: TGTGCCAGCAGCTTGTCACCAACAGGGGGCCCCTCCTACGAGCAGTACTTC.

This chain links TRBV7-3 with TRBJ2-2; D is possibly TRBD1 or TRBD2 (6 bases each). Between the trimmed V and J ends, which lost 8 bases and 7 bases, there was a span of 20 bases. This CDR3 has 15 amino acids. Germline CDR1 SGHTA, CDR2 FQGTGA. CDR3 protein: CASSQGGSRSGELFF. DNA for the CDR3: TGTGCCAGCTCCCAAGGGGGGTCGCGAAGCGGGGAGCTGTTTTTT.

This clonotype was recorded a few times. V gene TRBV5-6 combines with J gene TRBJ1-2; 11 bases are shared with TRBD1. V was pared by 4 bases and J by 8 bases, with 10 bases of the junction left unmatched. The CDR3 is 15 residues long. Per germline, CDR1 SGHDT and CDR2 YYEEEE. The CDR3 nucleotides read TGTGCCAGCAGCGGACGGACAGGGGGCGCGGGAGGCTACACCTTC. This sequence encodes CASSGRTGGAGGYTF.

The CDR3 spells CASSPEYGEQFF. The DNA for the CDR3 is TGTGCCAGCAGTCCCGAGTATGGTGAGCAGTTCTTC. The chain links TRBV6-5 to TRBJ2-1; D is unclear. Germline V gene sequence: CDR1 MNHEY, CDR2 SVGAGI. V lost 5 bases, J lost 9 bases, and 11 bases lay in between. The CDR3 length is 12 residues.

V usage is TRBV7-3 and J usage is TRBJ2-2, with D possibly matching TRBD1 (6 bases). Trimming took 1 base from V and 5 from J, leaving 8 bases between them. The V gene's germline CDR1 is SGHTA and CDR2 FQGTGA. This CDR3 contains 14 residues. CDR3 protein: CASSLNGQTGELFF. CDR3 in DNA: TGTGCCAGCAGCTTAAACGGACAGACCGGGGAGCTGTTTTTT.

The chain recombines TRBV5-4 with TRBJ2-7, with D possibly matching TRBD1 (6 bases). Germline V lookup: CDR1 SGHNT, CDR2 YYREEE (reference sequence). V was cut by 4 bases and J by 0 bases, with 11 bases left in between. The CDR3 is 14 residues long. CDR3 sequence (DNA): TGTGCCAGCAGCGGCGACAGGCGCTCCTACGAGCAGTACTTC. Translated: CASSGDRRSYEQYF. Filled out from reference TRBV5-4 and TRBJ2-7, the complete variable domain reads ETGVTQSPTHLIKTRGQQVTLRCSSQSGHNTVSWYQQALGQGPQFIFQYYREEENGRGNFPPRFSGLQFPNYSSELNVNALELDDSALYLCASSGDRRSYEQYFGPGTRLTVT.

This clonotype was seen a few times. The chain couples TRBV6-5 to TRBJ1-5; D remains ambiguous. The CDR3 spans 13 residues. The V gene's germline CDR1 is MNHEY and CDR2 SVGAGI. Trimming cost V 4 bases and J 5 bases, with 9 bases left between them. The chain's CDR3 is CASSSSRHQPQHF. DNA of the CDR3: TGTGCCAGCAGTTCGTCCAGACATCAGCCCCAGCATTTT.

This clonotype was detected ten times or more. This chain connects TRBV27 to TRBJ2-7, with a tentative D call TRBD1 (5 bases). The V gene's germline CDR1 is MNHEY and CDR2 SMNVEV (reference sequence). There are 12 residues in the CDR3. V lost 3 bases to trimming and J lost 3 bases, with 6 bases between them. CDR3 sequence: CASSFDSYEQYF. The CDR3 DNA is TGTGCCAGCAGTTTCGACAGCTACGAGCAGTACTTC.

The V call is TRBV19, the J call TRBJ2-7; TRBD2 matches at 7 bases. This CDR3 contains 15 residues. Unmatched junction bases numbered 7, after V lost 4 bases and J lost 1 base. Germline assignment: CDR1 LNHDA and CDR2 SQIVND (reference sequence). CDR3 DNA sequence: TGTGCCAGTAGTACCGTGGGCGGGGGTTCCTACGAGCAGTACTTC. It is translated as CASSTVGGGSYEQYF.

There are many counts of this clonotype. The chain is built from TRBV18 and TRBJ2-1, with D unclear. Trimming stripped 2 bases from V and 3 bases from J, with 8 bases between. The CDR3 consists of 14 residues. The germline V gene encodes CDR1 KGHSH and CDR2 LQKENI. The chain's CDR3 is CASSPSKGYNEQFF. DNA for the CDR3: TGTGCCAGCTCACCATCTAAGGGCTACAATGAGCAGTTCTTC. Together with reference TRBV18 and TRBJ2-1, the CDR3 gives the full variable domain: NAGVMQNPRHLVRRRGQEARLRCSPMKGHSHVYWYRQLPEEGLKFMVYLQKENIIDESGMPKERFSAEFPKEGPSILRIQQVVRGDSAAYFCASSPSKGYNEQFFGPGTRLTVL.

This clonotype has ten or more counts. The chain has TRBV11-2 and TRBJ2-3; the D gene is possibly TRBD2 (6 bases). Germline-derived CDR1 and CDR2 are SGHAT and FQNNGV. The CDR3 has 21 residues. Trimming left V 8 bases short and J 0 bases short, with 33 bases between. This CDR3 reads CASGLELSGGDRQTSTDTQYF. The DNA for the CDR3 is TGTGCCAGCGGACTCGAGCTTTCGGGCGGGGACCGACAAACTAGCACAGATACGCAGTATTTT.

The chain has TRBV19 and TRBJ2-2, with a tentative D call TRBD1 (6 bases). Germline CDR1 reads LNHDA; CDR2 reads SQIVND (reference sequence). This CDR3 comprises 15 residues. The V end lost 5 bases, the J end lost 2 bases, and 12 bases lay between the germline ends. CDR3 region: CASSDPGHNTGELFF. As DNA, the CDR3 is TGTGCCAGTAGTGATCCGGGACACAACACCGGGGAGCTGTTTTTT.

CDR3 sequence reads: CATSPSQAPTDGTQYF. The DNA for the CDR3 is TGTGCCACCAGCCCCTCCCAGGCCCCCACGGACGGGACCCAGTACTTC. This rearrangement joins TRBV15 to TRBJ2-5; D call uncertain. V gave up 5 bases and J gave up 7 bases, with 23 bases separating them. Germline V gives CDR1 LNHNV, CDR2 YYDKDF (reference sequence). CDR3 length: 16 residues.

V and J are TRBV3-1 and TRBJ2-2; D not certain. Per the germline V gene, CDR1 is LGHDT and CDR2 is YNNKEL (reference sequence). The CDR3 contains 16 residues. Trimming took off 3 bases at V and 1 base at J, with 12 bases between the two ends. The CDR3, as DNA: TGTGCCAGCAGCCAGACCCGGACGGGGAACACCGGGGAGCTGTTTTTT. This sequence encodes CASSQTRTGNTGELFF.

There are a few counts of this clonotype. This chain connects TRBV10-3 to TRBJ2-2, with 9 bases lining up with TRBD2. The CDR3 is made up of 16 amino acids. Germline CDR1 is ENHRY and CDR2 is SYGVKD. The ends lost 3 bases at V and 9 bases at J; junction bases unmatched: 11. The CDR3 here is CAISDQELAGVRELFF. DNA for the CDR3: TGTGCCATCAGTGACCAAGAATTAGCGGGAGTAAGGGAGCTGTTTTTT.

This clonotype was detected only a few times. The rearrangement links TRBV29-1 to TRBJ2-2; D is undetermined. The CDR3 extends over 14 amino acids. Germline assignment: CDR1 SQVTM and CDR2 ANQGSEA. Deletions cut 6 bases from V and 3 bases from J, with 14 bases between. The CDR3 coding sequence is TGCAGCGTCCGACCAGACACCTACACCGGGGAGCTGTTTTTT. Translating gives CSVRPDTYTGELFF.

The chain uses TRBV6-2 or TRBV6-3 and TRBJ2-5; 9 nucleotides agree with TRBD2. Per the germline V gene, CDR1 is MNHEY and CDR2 is SVGEGT. V trimming: 7 bases; J trimming: 5 bases; junction bases outside the gene matches: 14. The CDR3 loop spans 16 amino acids. The CDR3 sequence: CASNLPGGRAFETQYF. CDR3 in DNA: TGTGCCAGCAACCTACCCGGCGGGAGGGCCTTCGAGACCCAGTACTTC.